The clone carrying this TCR beta chain came up a few times. Its antigen is not identified. This CDR3 spans 16 amino acids. Germline CDR1 and CDR2: SEHNR and FQNEAQ (reference sequence). V gave up 5 bases and J gave up 7 bases, with 23 bases separating them. The sample is drawn from a study of T cells in Graves' hyperthyroidism and ophthalmopathy. Study findings and constraints: The authors' 13 V-J model separated ophthalmopathy from stable hyperthyroidism. In blood, most of the thyroid clonotypes expanded above 0.001 were also present.

From RNA transcripts, TCR beta CDR3 regions were amplified. A set of HTBI primers served as the primers for a first-round RT-PCR of the TCR CDR3. A single record per CDR3 protein comes from TCRdb applying MiXCR to the multiplex PCR reads. Here the sample spans hundreds of thousands of distinct CDR3 sequences, under 60% being singletons. Newly diagnosed hyperthyroidism, duration under 2 months, in patients aged 18 to 65. The receptor was derived from a woman in her late teens or twenties with Graves' hyperthyroidism. Sequences were obtained from peripheral blood or thyroid tissue (not recorded which). V and J are TRBV7-9 and TRBJ1-2; D is perhaps TRBD1 (6 bases). CDR3 sequence: CASSPIQGPDIIGYTF. In DNA, the CDR3 is TGTGCCAGCAGCCCGATACAGGGACCCGATATTATTGGCTACACCTTC.